This T cell receptor beta chain derives from a study of blood T cell repertoires in COVID-19. For the study at large: Samples came from the United States, Italy and Spain, spanning acute and convalescent COVID-19. T cells, B-cell-depleted T cells, or PBMCs provided the cDNA or gDNA that served as material.

Original analysis: The authors estimated nucleated cell counts from reference gene primer amplification. Sequencing used immunoSEQ multiplex PCR; TCRdb keeps in-frame clones, though not all of them. The V and J calls and clone size were taken over from that table, and D and trimming were inferred from the DNA. Seen here are 100,000 to 150,000 clones, more than 60% observed once, and the top ten hold about 2.3%. Trimming cost V 8 bases and J 3 bases; bases outside gene matches: 8. CDR1 is MNHEY, CDR2 SMNVEV, per germline (reference sequence). This CDR3 has 14 amino acids. This clonotype was obtained from a man in his 70s with acute or convalescent COVID-19. Sequencing used peripheral blood. V usage is TRBV27 and J usage is TRBJ2-7; TRBD2 matches 9 bases. The CDR3 DNA reads TGTGCCAGCGGGAGAGCGGGGGGACACTACGAGCAGTACTTC. Its protein is CASGRAGGHYEQYF.